A selection of T cell receptor beta chains follows, all from one sample in a study of blood T cell repertoires in COVID-19. Method: immunoSEQ multiplex PCR; TCRdb's copy keeps in-frame clones and lacks some. The table shows 200,000 to 250,000 clones, with over 80% occurring only once. The sequencing sample was made of peripheral blood. The receptor source for this set is a woman aged 25 to 39 with COVID-19, enrolled during active disease. CDR3s include the opening cysteine and the closing phenylalanine or tryptophan.

J gene: TRBJ2-7; V gene: TRBV5-5; CDR3 length: 16; CDR3 protein: CASSLGVTSGSYEQYF
J gene: TRBJ2-2; V gene: TRBV5-1; CDR3 length: 16; CDR3 protein: CASSLIAGPNTGELFF
J gene: TRBJ2-7; V gene: TRBV11-2; CDR3 length: 14; CDR3 protein: CASSRRDTGYEQYF
J gene: TRBJ2-7; V gene: TRBV19; CDR3 length: 14; CDR3 protein: CASSIWSGSYEQYF
J gene: TRBJ1-1; V gene: TRBV7-9; CDR3 length: 14; CDR3 protein: CASSFQGGGTEAFF
J gene: TRBJ2-2; V gene: TRBV6-2/TRBV6-3; CDR3 length: 17; CDR3 protein: CASSFRDRVWGTGELFF
J gene: TRBJ2-1; V gene: TRBV19; CDR3 length: 13; CDR3 protein: CASTNSGYNEQFF
J gene: TRBJ1-1; V gene: TRBV19; CDR3 length: 16; CDR3 protein: CASSPGLGLGYTEAFF
J gene: TRBJ1-1; V gene: TRBV25-1; CDR3 length: 13; CDR3 protein: CASTRTTNTEAFF
J gene: TRBJ2-1; V gene: TRBV11-2; CDR3 length: 14; CDR3 protein: CASSPGGSYNEQFF
J gene: TRBJ1-3; V gene: TRBV9; CDR3 length: 15; CDR3 protein: CASSVGGASGNTIYF
J gene: TRBJ2-1; V gene: TRBV7-9; CDR3 length: 15; CDR3 protein: CASSFSDSSYNEQFF
J gene: TRBJ2-3; V gene: TRBV13; CDR3 length: 13; CDR3 protein: CASSLGWADTQYF
J gene: TRBJ1-1; V gene: TRBV19; CDR3 length: 15; CDR3 protein: CASSYGLSMNTEAFF
J gene: TRBJ2-1; V gene: TRBV6-1; CDR3 length: 16; CDR3 protein: CASSEVGAGKYNEQFF
J gene: TRBJ2-2; V gene: TRBV13; CDR3 length: 15; CDR3 protein: CASTFWTGATGELFF
J gene: TRBJ1-4; V gene: TRBV7-2; CDR3 length: 16; CDR3 protein: CASSSQGGSLNEKLFF
J gene: TRBJ2-1; V gene: TRBV29-1; CDR3 length: 12; CDR3 protein: CSVFVASNEQFF
J gene: TRBJ1-1; V gene: TRBV27; CDR3 length: 15; CDR3 protein: CASSLWTGRDTEAFF
J gene: TRBJ2-2; V gene: TRBV29-1; CDR3 length: 15; CDR3 protein: CSVPRTSGYTGELFF
J gene: TRBJ2-3; V gene: TRBV30; CDR3 length: 13; CDR3 protein: CAWGTSGGNTQYF
J gene: TRBJ1-2; V gene: TRBV2; CDR3 length: 12; CDR3 protein: CASGLGGSGYTF
J gene: TRBJ1-4; V gene: TRBV4-3; CDR3 length: 17; CDR3 protein: CASSPRDRGSVGEKLFF
J gene: TRBJ1-1; V gene: TRBV11-2; CDR3 length: 13; CDR3 protein: CASSFGQGTEAFF
J gene: TRBJ2-2; V gene: TRBV30; CDR3 length: 15; CDR3 protein: CAWAGLAGYTGELFF
J gene: TRBJ2-1; V gene: TRBV29-1; CDR3 length: 12; CDR3 protein: CSGGGGRGEQFF
J gene: TRBJ1-1; V gene: TRBV19; CDR3 length: 14; CDR3 protein: CASSRQSMNTEAFF
J gene: TRBJ1-5; V gene: TRBV30; CDR3 length: 14; CDR3 protein: CAWSGTGGNQPQHF
J gene: TRBJ2-1; V gene: TRBV5-1; CDR3 length: 15; CDR3 protein: CASSHSGSPDNEQFF
J gene: TRBJ2-1; V gene: TRBV9; CDR3 length: 11; CDR3 protein: CASSVRNEQFF
J gene: TRBJ2-7; V gene: TRBV13; CDR3 length: 15; CDR3 protein: CASSLEGQGGYEQYF
J gene: TRBJ1-1; V gene: TRBV6-5; CDR3 length: 15; CDR3 protein: CASSYSVGTGTEAFF
J gene: TRBJ1-2; V gene: TRBV9; CDR3 length: 12; CDR3 protein: CASSPPGYGYTF
J gene: TRBJ2-2; V gene: TRBV18; CDR3 length: 16; CDR3 protein: CASSPLGQKSTGELFF
J gene: TRBJ1-1; V gene: TRBV4-2; CDR3 length: 13; CDR3 protein: CASSQTGNTEAFF
J gene: TRBJ2-7; V gene: TRBV5-1; CDR3 length: 16; CDR3 protein: CASSLGTSGNSYEQYF
J gene: TRBJ1-4; V gene: TRBV19; CDR3 length: 13; CDR3 protein: CASHQTVNEKLFF
J gene: TRBJ2-3; V gene: TRBV5-4; CDR3 length: 14; CDR3 protein: CASSFPRDTDTQYF
J gene: TRBJ1-1; V gene: TRBV10-3; CDR3 length: 15; CDR3 protein: CAISGDRRRSTEAFF
J gene: TRBJ2-2; V gene: TRBV24-1; CDR3 length: 16; CDR3 protein: CATSDLATSNTGELFF
J gene: TRBJ1-6; V gene: TRBV6-5; CDR3 length: 14; CDR3 protein: CASSSDWSPAPLHF
J gene: TRBJ2-7; V gene: TRBV6-5; CDR3 length: 12; CDR3 protein: CASSSDTYEQYF
J gene: TRBJ1-2; V gene: TRBV7-9; CDR3 length: 16; CDR3 protein: CASSSGTGDANYGYTF
J gene: TRBJ1-2; V gene: TRBV7-9; CDR3 length: 14; CDR3 protein: CASSLGLANYGYTF
J gene: TRBJ2-7; V gene: TRBV5-1; CDR3 length: 15; CDR3 protein: CASSFGQGDRYEQYF
J gene: TRBJ1-1; V gene: TRBV30; CDR3 length: 13; CDR3 protein: CAWIRDRLTEAFF
J gene: TRBJ2-7; V gene: TRBV6-2/TRBV6-3; CDR3 length: 15; CDR3 protein: CASSSSTSGSYEQYF